The 14 T cell receptor beta chains below all came from one sample that was sequenced in a study of beta chain features in type 1 diabetes (dated by TCRdb to 2016 to 2019). The receptor library was made with the immunoSEQ multiplex PCR assay. The entire isolated RNA was reverse transcribed using the High Capacity cDNA Reverse Transcription Kit, and thus expressed TCRB transcripts were sequenced. The immuneACCESS repertoire file appears here via TCRdb, limited to in-frame rearrangements. These files lack a portion of the clones; in checked studies, under half of the deficit traces to unresolved V genes, and the cause of the others is not known. In this sample the table shows 400,000 to 500,000 clones, 14% of which occur a single time. The top ten clonotypes cover under 0.04% of the sample. Specimen: naive CD4+ T cells from blood. In the paper's terms, the cell subset or site label means: true naive CD4+ T cells. These receptors came from a man between 25 and 39 years old in good health.

This clone was recorded a few times. J is TRBJ2-5 and V is TRBV4-2, with a weak D call TRBD1 (6 bases). The CDR3 is 15 amino acids. Germline V gene lookup returns CDR1 LGHNA and CDR2 YNFKEQ. Trimming pared 1 base from V and 7 bases from J, leaving 16 bases between. CDR3 residues: CASSQGAGALGTQYF. CDR3 DNA: TGTGCCAGCAGCCAAGGGGCAGGGGCGCTGGGGACCCAGTACTTC.

The chain joins TRBV30 to TRBJ2-2; the D gene is possibly TRBD2 (5 bases). This CDR3 has 14 amino acids. Trimming removed 1 base from V and 2 bases from J, with 8 bases in between. CDR1 GTSNPN and CDR2 SVGIG come from the germline V gene (reference sequence). The CDR3 nucleotides read TGTGCCTGGAGTGGCGGAGGAAACACCGGGGAGCTGTTTTTT. Encoded protein: CAWSGGGNTGELFF.

In this sample, this clone turned up a few times. The chain couples TRBV20-1 to TRBJ2-1; possible D gene TRBD2, 5 bases. V was trimmed by 1 base and J by 10 bases, leaving 8 bases between them. The CDR3 is 11 residues long. Germline values: CDR1 DFQATT, CDR2 SNEGSKA (reference sequence). The DNA of the CDR3 is TGCAGTGCTAGAGTTTCGGGGGAGCAGTTCTTC. It encodes CSARVSGEQFF.

This clone was seen only a few times. The chain has TRBV19 and TRBJ2-3; D ambiguous. Trimming cost V 7 bases and J 3 bases, with 14 bases left between them. The CDR3 has 14 amino acids. Germline V lookup: CDR1 LNHDA, CDR2 SQIVND (reference sequence). CDR3 region: CASTLGLGTDTQYF. In DNA, the CDR3 is TGTGCCAGTACTTTGGGCCTTGGAACAGATACGCAGTATTTT.

This clone was detected only a few times. This sequence joins TRBV10-3 and TRBJ2-2, with 10 bases fitting TRBD2. CDR3 length: 15 amino acids. V was clipped by 8 bases and J by 1 base; unmatched bases: 4. Germline assignment: CDR1 ENHRY and CDR2 SYGVKD. The CDR3 nucleotides read TGTGCCATCCTAGCGGGAGTAATGAACACCGGGGAGCTGTTTTTT. This sequence encodes CAILAGVMNTGELFF.

The chain is built from TRBV14 and TRBJ1-1; tentatively, D is TRBD1 (6 bases). CDR1 is SGHDN, CDR2 FVKESK, per germline. The CDR3 is 15 residues long. V lost 4 bases to trimming and J lost 4 bases, with 16 bases between them. The DNA for the CDR3 is TGTGCCAGCAGCCCAGTTTCGGGACATTCCACTGAAGCTTTCTTT. This codes for CASSPVSGHSTEAFF.

This clone was recorded a few times. The chain combines TRBV6-6 with TRBJ2-1; the match to TRBD1 covers 12 bases. The CDR3 consists of 15 residues. Trimming at V came to 6 bases and at J to 10 bases, leaving 10 bases not matched to a gene. From germline, CDR1 is MNHNY and CDR2 SVGAGI (reference sequence). The DNA for the CDR3 is TGTGCCAGCAGCGCCACCGGGACAGGGGGCTGGGAGCAGTTCTTC. As protein: CASSATGTGGWEQFF.

This clone turned up a few times. This chain links TRBV30 with TRBJ1-4, with D hard to call. Germline loops: CDR1 GTSNPN, CDR2 SVGIG (reference sequence). This CDR3 has 14 amino acids. The V end lost 0 bases, the J end lost 3 bases, and 8 bases lay between the germline ends. The DNA of the CDR3 is TGTGCCTGGAGTGTAACTTCGGCTAATGAAAAACTGTTTTTT. Its protein is CAWSVTSANEKLFF.

This clone was seen more than once but under ten times. The chain joins TRBV28 to TRBJ1-1; possible D gene TRBD1, 6 bases. Trimming removed 6 bases at V and 10 bases at J, with 18 bases between. This CDR3 region has 13 residues. Germline lookup yields CDR1 MDHEN and CDR2 SYDVKM. Here the CDR3 reads CASSPGHRGGAFF. CDR3 sequence (DNA): TGTGCCAGCAGCCCGGGACACCGAGGGGGAGCTTTCTTT.

This clone has just a few counts. V is TRBV5-1 and J is TRBJ2-3; 10 nucleotides agree with TRBD2. Germline assignment: CDR1 SGHRS and CDR2 YFSETQ. There are 17 residues in the CDR3. Trimming cost V 4 bases and J 2 bases; bases outside gene matches: 10. The CDR3 DNA is TGCGCCAGCAGCCCCGCCCGAGCGGGGGGGGTCACAGATACGCAGTATTTT. Encoded protein: CASSPARAGGVTDTQYF.

This clone was counted between two and nine times. V and J are TRBV19 and TRBJ2-1, with 11 bases aligning to TRBD2. Germline CDR1 is LNHDA and CDR2 is SQIVND (reference sequence). The CDR3 totals 15 residues. Germline trimming cut 3 bases from V and 10 bases from J; bases unmatched to any gene: 8. CDR3 sequence (DNA): TGTGCCAGTAGTATCACGACTAGCGGGACGGCGGAGCAGTTCTTC. The encoded protein is CASSITTSGTAEQFF. The full variable domain, rest sourced from reference TRBV19 and TRBJ2-1, is DGGITQSPKYLFRKEGQNVTLSCEQNLNHDAMYWYRQDPGQGLRLIYYSQIVNDFQKGDIAEGYSVSREKKESFPLTVTSAQKNPTAFYLCASSITTSGTAEQFFGPGTRLTVL.

A few counts support this clone. The gene calls are TRBV19 and TRBJ1-5; D gene uncertain. Germline CDR1 reads LNHDA; CDR2 reads SQIVND (reference sequence). The CDR3 spans 15 residues. V lost 6 bases to trimming and J lost 2 bases, with 14 bases between them. CDR3 in DNA: TGTGCCAGTAGGAGGATTCTTACGGGCAATCAGCCCCAGCATTTT. Encoded protein: CASRRILTGNQPQHF. The full variable domain, its missing parts supplied by reference TRBV19 and TRBJ1-5, is DGGITQSPKYLFRKEGQNVTLSCEQNLNHDAMYWYRQDPGQGLRLIYYSQIVNDFQKGDIAEGYSVSREKKESFPLTVTSAQKNPTAFYLCASRRILTGNQPQHFGDGTRLSIL.

The CDR3 reads CSGRDSDYEQYF. DNA of the CDR3: TGCAGCGGACGGGACAGTGACTACGAGCAGTACTTC. This rearrangement joins TRBV29-1 to TRBJ2-7, with 7 bases matching TRBD1. From germline, CDR1 is SQVTM and CDR2 ANQGSEA. V shed 7 bases and J 3 bases; nucleotides not matched to a gene: 6. The CDR3 has 12 amino acids.

The V call is TRBV6-6, the J call TRBJ2-5, with no clear D. The V end lost 0 bases, the J end lost 5 bases, and 10 bases lay between the germline ends. Germline V lookup: CDR1 MNHNY, CDR2 SVGAGI (reference sequence). The CDR3 sequence is 14 residues long. CDR3 DNA sequence: TGTGCCAGCAGTTACTCCCGGGCGGCGGAGACCCAGTACTTC. It specifies CASSYSRAAETQYF.